This entry concerns a single T cell receptor (beta chain). The data belong to a study of blood T cell repertoires in COVID-19. The ends lost 6 bases at V and 0 bases at J; junction bases unmatched: 4. The CDR3 is 15 residues long. Germline V CDR1 and CDR2: LNHDA, SQIVND (reference sequence). The assay was immunoSEQ multiplex PCR, and TCRdb's table has in-frame clones only and misses some. The sample includes fewer than 350,000 clones, around nine tenths of them seen just once. Specimen: PBMCs or T cells enriched from blood (not recorded which). The rearrangement links TRBV19 to TRBJ1-3; 8 nucleotides align to TRBD1. The source is a woman between 40 and 50 years old who had recovered from COVID-19. Written as DNA, the CDR3 is TGTGCCAGTAGGATGACAGGGGACTCTGGAAACACCATATATTTT. Translating it yields CASRMTGDSGNTIYF.